One sample yielded the 2 T cell receptor beta chains listed below, sequenced in a study of T-cell memory formation after mild COVID-19 listed by TCRdb under 2021. The protocol used for the library was 5' RACE. Sequencing was performed on an Illumina NovaSeq 6000. TCRdb cleaned the public reads at Q25 with fastp, built clones with MiXCR and kept in-frame beta chains. All rows with the same CDR3 protein become a single entry with the most common DNA and genes. This sample has under 350,000 distinct CDR3 sequences in its table, and around 15% of those were observed once. The ten top clones hold roughly 22% of the sample. Specimen: PBMCs or a T cell subset sorted from them (not recorded which). These receptors were taken from a man younger than 35 who had mild COVID-19 (a few samples of this study predate the infection). The sample titles of this study are shuffled in the database, so cell type and time point are left out; the donor was told from shared clones.

This clonotype was counted ten times or more. J is TRBJ1-2 and V is TRBV12-3 or TRBV12-4; 10 nucleotides match TRBD1. The CDR3 has 13 residues. The J segment lost 4 bases and the V segment lost 7 bases, leaving 3 bases of the junction unmatched. The CDR3 protein is CASTRTGGYGYTF. The CDR3 nucleotides read TGTGCCAGCACCCGGACAGGGGGCTATGGCTACACCTTC.

The chain recombines TRBV5-1 with TRBJ2-3; D ambiguous. This CDR3 spans 15 amino acids. Germline V gives CDR1 SGHRS, CDR2 YFSETQ. Trimming shortened V by 0 bases and J by 4 bases, and 12 bases separated the two germline ends. CDR3 nucleotides: TGCGCCAGCAGCTTGGGAACATCTCTGGCAGATACGCAGTATTTT. The encoded protein is CASSLGTSLADTQYF.